This T cell receptor (beta chain) was documented in a study of T cells in Graves' hyperthyroidism and ophthalmopathy. This clonotype has at least ten counts. Germline V gene lookup returns CDR1 SEHNR and CDR2 FQNEAQ (reference sequence). This CDR3 comprises 14 residues. V was cut by 5 bases and J by 5 bases, with 15 bases left in between. Amplified TCR beta CDR3 regions came from RNA transcripts. A first-round RT-PCR of the TCR CDR3 used the HTBI primer set. From the multiplex PCR reads, TCRdb called clonotypes with MiXCR, one entry per CDR3 protein. The sample contains roughly 350,000 distinct CDR3 sequences, roughly an eighth of which appear only once.

The J gene is TRBJ2-5, the V gene TRBV7-9; D remains ambiguous. Sequencing was carried out using blood. The sequence derives from a woman between 40 and 50 years old with Graves' ophthalmopathy. The CDR3 region has the DNA TGTGCCAGCAGCCCCAGCGTGTTGTGGGAGACCCAGTACTTC. This sequence encodes CASSPSVLWETQYF.